This T cell receptor (beta chain) was sequenced in a study of graft-versus-host responses after intestinal transplantation. Looking at the study overall: Each patient got anti-thymocyte globulin induction, then tacrolimus and steroids for roughly 3 years. Study-level findings and limits: GvH clonotypes were identified within recipient marrow, with a subset emerging first in ileum or blood. Circulating GvH clones peaking coincided with falling HvG clones soon after transplant.

The repertoire was sequenced with immunoSEQ multiplex PCR; TCRdb's copy has only in-frame clones and lacks some. The sample carries about 15,000 clones, 38% recorded once. The study plated around 200,000 CFSE-labeled responders with around 200,000 irradiated, violet-dye-labeled stimulators. Per germline, CDR1 MNHNS and CDR2 SASEGT. V lost 7 bases to trimming and J lost 2 bases; unmatched junction nucleotides: 7. The CDR3 is 15 residues long. The sequence came from a human patient who received an intestinal transplant. The chain recombines TRBV6-1 with TRBJ2-5; TRBD2 aligns across 10 bases. The input for sequencing was alloreactive CD8+ T cells from a mixed lymphocyte reaction culture, taken before intestinal transplant. The subset is: CFSE-low proliferating T cells sorted from roughly six-day pre-transplant mixed lymphocyte reaction (GvH or HvG direction). The CDR3 loop reads CASNIIAGGQETQYF. Here the CDR3 DNA reads TGTGCCAGCAATATTATAGCGGGGGGACAAGAGACCCAGTACTTC.